The entry that follows covers one T cell receptor (beta chain) sequence. Its antigen remains unknown. The data belong to a study of cytomegalovirus exposure and HLA in healthy donors. Study in general: Roughly 180 million T cells yielded more than 95 million unique TCR beta sequences, as an earlier analysis found. Study-level results: In a later analysis, fewer than 20,000 TCR beta sequences were associated with HLA alleles at 0.05 false discovery rate. In an earlier analysis, most TCR beta V segments were productive about 87% or about 30% of the time. A classifier reportedly called cytomegalovirus status with high sensitivity and specificity.

Germline-derived CDR1 and CDR2 are MNHEY and SMNVEV (reference sequence). V lost 6 bases and J lost 2; bases outside the gene matches: 12. This CDR3 is built from 16 residues. Vbeta (60) and Jbeta (13) primers were used in the PCR. TCRdb keeps only in-frame clones here, not all; method: immunoSEQ multiplex PCR. The table includes about 160,000 clones, around 88% detected once. This chain uses TRBV27 with TRBJ2-7, with 8 bases matching TRBD1. This receptor was taken from a woman aged 18-29 years in good health and CMV-seronegative. The material sequenced was PBMCs. The chain's CDR3 is CASSPSAGGLTYEQYF. CDR3 bases: TGTGCCAGCAGCCCGAGCGCAGGGGGCCTTACCTACGAGCAGTACTTC.